A single sample is the source of the 8 T cell receptor beta chains below, sequenced in a study of blood T cell repertoires in COVID-19. Sequenced by immunoSEQ multiplex PCR; TCRdb stores in-frame clones only, minus some. The sample shows over 100,000 clones, roughly 80% of them seen only once. Sample: peripheral blood. Receptor source: a man aged 65 to 79 with acute or convalescent COVID-19.

V and J are TRBV2 and TRBJ1-4; weak D call: TRBD1 (6 bases). Germline-derived CDR1 and CDR2 are SNHLY and FYNNEI. This CDR3 has 13 residues. V lost 6 bases and J 6 bases, leaving 11 bases between the germline ends. This CDR3 reads CASRGAKDEKLFF. The CDR3, as DNA: TGTGCCAGCAGGGGGGCGAAGGATGAAAAACTGTTTTTT. Variable domain in full (rest from reference TRBV2 and TRBJ1-4): EPEVTQTPSHQVTQMGQEVILRCVPISNHLYFYWYRQILGQKVEFLVSFYNNEISEKSEIFDDQFSVERPDGSNFTLKIRSTKLEDSAMYFCASRGAKDEKLFFGSGTQLSVL.

V gene TRBV2 combines with J gene TRBJ2-2; tentatively, D is TRBD2 (6 bases). With 6 bases removed from V and 0 bases from J, the gap between germline ends came to 11 bases. Looked up from germline, CDR1 is SNHLY and CDR2 is FYNNEI. This CDR3 has 15 amino acids. In nucleotides, the CDR3 is TGTGCCAGCAGATTGCGGGGTTCGAACACCGGGGAGCTGTTTTTT. Translated: CASRLRGSNTGELFF.

J is TRBJ2-5 and V is TRBV6-5, with TRBD1 matching 7 bases. The germline V gene encodes CDR1 MNHEY and CDR2 SVGAGI. V gave up 3 bases and J gave up 5 bases; unmatched junction bases: 9. The CDR3 is 15 residues long. The CDR3 reads CASSYSRGGEETQYF. CDR3 nucleotide sequence: TGTGCCAGCAGTTATTCCAGAGGGGGCGAGGAGACCCAGTACTTC.

The rearrangement uses TRBV6-2 or TRBV6-3 and TRBJ1-5; 7 bases map to TRBD1. The CDR3 covers 15 residues. CDR1 and CDR2 from the germline V gene are MNHEY and SVGEGT. Germline trimming cut 6 bases from V and 4 bases from J; bases unmatched to any gene: 9. This chain's CDR3 is CASSKEGGWNQPQHF. The CDR3 DNA reads as TGTGCCAGCAGCAAAGAAGGGGGCTGGAATCAGCCCCAGCATTTT.

The V call is TRBV6-5, the J call TRBJ1-5; 7 nucleotides match TRBD1. Germline V lookup: CDR1 MNHEY, CDR2 SVGAGI. V was pared by 6 bases and J by 1 base, with 6 bases of the junction left unmatched. The CDR3 is 15 residues long. The CDR3 loop is CASRQQGLSNQPQHF. The CDR3, as DNA: TGTGCCAGCAGACAACAGGGGTTGAGCAATCAGCCCCAGCATTTT.

Only a few counts were recorded for this clone. The rearrangement uses TRBV7-2 and TRBJ2-1; TRBD1 matches 7 bases. Unmatched junction bases numbered 1, after V lost 0 bases and J lost 8 bases. The germline V gene has CDR1 SGHTA and CDR2 FQGNSA. This CDR3 comprises 13 residues. The DNA for the CDR3 is TGTGCCAGCAGCTTAGCGCAGGGGGATGAGCAGTTCTTC. It codes for CASSLAQGDEQFF.

The chain is built from TRBV20-1 and TRBJ2-1; D is ambiguous. Germline CDR1 and CDR2: DFQATT and SNEGSKA (reference sequence). The CDR3 spans 14 residues. V lost 3 bases to trimming and J lost 5 bases, with 14 bases between them. CDR3 coding DNA: TGCAGTGCTAGTGGCGCTAGAGTAAACAATGAGCAGTTCTTC. Translated: CSASGARVNNEQFF.

This clone appeared a single time. The gene calls are TRBV28 and TRBJ1-4, with TRBD1 as a possible D gene (6 bases). The CDR3 loop spans 14 amino acids. The ends were cut back, 11 bases at V and 5 bases at J, with 18 bases in the middle. Germline V lookup: CDR1 MDHEN, CDR2 SYDVKM. CDR3 residues: CAVLPGQENEKLFF. The DNA of the CDR3 is TGTGCCGTCCTGCCGGGACAAGAGAATGAAAAACTGTTTTTT.